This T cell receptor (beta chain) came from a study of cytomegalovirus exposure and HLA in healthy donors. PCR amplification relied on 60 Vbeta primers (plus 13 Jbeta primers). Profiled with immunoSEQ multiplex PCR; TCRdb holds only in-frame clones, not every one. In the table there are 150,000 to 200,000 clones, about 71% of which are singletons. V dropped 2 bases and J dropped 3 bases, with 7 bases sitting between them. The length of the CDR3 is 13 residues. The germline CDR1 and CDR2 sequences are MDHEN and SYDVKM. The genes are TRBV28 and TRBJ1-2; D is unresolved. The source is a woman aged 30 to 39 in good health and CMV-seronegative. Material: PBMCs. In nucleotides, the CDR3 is TGTGCCAGCAGTTTAGTCTCAGACTATGGCTACACCTTC. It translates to CASSLVSDYGYTF.